This is a list of T cell receptor beta chains from one sample in a study of shared clonotypes between healthy human individuals. The protocol was immunoSEQ multiplex PCR, while the TCRdb copy is restricted to in-frame clones and leaves out a portion. The sample includes roughly 490,000 clones, less than 80% of them seen just once. Sequencing was carried out using PBMCs. The receptors were sampled from a woman between 35 and 50 years old in good health. Some clones in this sample may be carry-over from other donors' samples. Both conserved end residues are part of each CDR3. D genes are given only for firm matches. Where a row states a size, it is once, few, many or the class of an expanded clone; other rows omit it.

d_gene	v_gene	abundance	j_gene	CDR3aa	CDR3nt
-	TRBV4-2	once	TRBJ2-7	CASSPPWRDGPTYEQYF	TGTGCCAGCAGCCCCCCATGGCGGGATGGGCCGACCTACGAGCAGTACTTC
TRBD1	TRBV10-3	-	TRBJ2-7	CAITPGTGTYEQYF	TGTGCCATCACCCCCGGGACAGGGACCTACGAGCAGTACTTC
TRBD1	TRBV30	-	TRBJ2-7	CAWSVRTGEGSEQYF	TGTGCCTGGAGTGTACGGACAGGGGAGGGGTCCGAGCAGTACTTC
-	TRBV7-9	few	TRBJ2-3	CASSLLTDTQYF	TGTGCCAGCAGCTTACTTACAGATACGCAGTATTTT
-	TRBV6-1	-	TRBJ1-4	CASIWGADEKLFF	TGTGCCAGCATATGGGGGGCGGATGAAAAACTGTTTTTT
-	TRBV7-9	-	TRBJ2-7	CASSLVGGQGYEQYF	TGTGCCAGCAGCTTAGTTGGCGGGCAGGGCTACGAGCAGTACTTC
TRBD2	TRBV28	few	TRBJ2-7	CASSLSSGSSYEQYF	TGTGCCAGCAGTTTATCTAGCGGGAGCTCCTACGAGCAGTACTTC
-	TRBV7-2	-	TRBJ2-5	CASSSGTGTQYF	TGTGCCAGCAGCTCGGGCACAGGGACCCAGTACTTC
-	TRBV7-9	-	TRBJ1-1	CASSFENTEAFF	TGTGCCAGCAGCTTTGAGAACACTGAAGCTTTCTTT
TRBD1	TRBV7-7	many	TRBJ2-7	CASRWTGVRKGYNYEQYF	TGTGCCAGCAGGTGGACAGGGGTACGGAAAGGGTATAACTACGAGCAGTACTTC
-	TRBV30	-	TRBJ2-5	CAWSDGLLQETQYF	TGTGCCTGGAGTGATGGACTTTTACAAGAGACCCAGTACTTC
-	TRBV7-2	-	TRBJ1-3	CASSRQFGNTIYF	TGTGCCAGCAGCCGACAGTTTGGAAACACCATATATTTT
TRBD1	TRBV19	-	TRBJ2-5	CASSLRTGGSVGETQYF	TGTGCCAGTAGTCTTCGGACAGGGGGGTCGGTGGGAGAGACCCAGTACTTC
TRBD2	TRBV25-1	once	TRBJ2-1	CASSEFRTSGRPRGGQFF	TGTGCCAGCAGTGAATTTCGGACTAGCGGGAGGCCTCGGGGTGGGCAGTTCTTC
-	TRBV5-6	-	TRBJ1-2	CASTPGDYGYTF	TGTGCCAGCACTCCGGGAGACTATGGCTACACCTTC
TRBD1	TRBV4-3	few	TRBJ1-2	CASSQDQWTGPPSYGYTF	TGCGCCAGCAGCCAAGATCAGTGGACAGGGCCTCCTTCCTATGGCTACACCTTC